These 14 T cell receptor beta chains share one sample of origin, sequenced in a study of blood T cell repertoires in COVID-19. The data were produced by immunoSEQ multiplex PCR, yet TCRdb's version contains in-frame clones alone and is incomplete. The table includes under 250,000 clones, about 85% detected once. The sequencing sample was made of peripheral blood. The source is a man younger than 35 with active or convalescent COVID-19.

The chain carries TRBV11-3 and TRBJ2-1; TRBD1 aligns across 7 bases. The CDR3 runs to 14 residues. With V trimmed by 1 base and J by 9 bases, 6 bases remained unmatched. Germline lookup yields CDR1 SGHNT and CDR2 YENEEA. In DNA, the CDR3 is TGTGCCAGCAGCTTAGGGGGGACAGTTGTTGAGCAGTTCTTC. The encoded protein is CASSLGGTVVEQFF.

This clone was observed once. The chain combines TRBV19 with TRBJ2-3, with TRBD2 as a possible D gene (6 bases). Per germline, CDR1 LNHDA and CDR2 SQIVND (reference sequence). V lost 4 bases, J lost 1 base, and 9 bases lay in between. The CDR3 length is 14 residues. DNA of the CDR3: TGTGCCAGTAGTAAGGGACTTGGCACAGATACGCAGTATTTT. This gives the protein CASSKGLGTDTQYF.

The V and J genes are TRBV6-1 and TRBJ2-7; TRBD2 matches 11 bases. The length of the CDR3 is 15 residues. Germline-derived CDR1 and CDR2 are MNHNS and SASEGT. The junction had 1 base not matched to a gene; V was cut back by 1 base and J by 2 bases. Written as DNA, the CDR3 is TGTGCCAGCAGTGAAGAACTAGCGGGAGCCTACGAGCAGTACTTC. It specifies CASSEELAGAYEQYF.

V and J are TRBV6-5 and TRBJ1-6; 9 bases fit TRBD1. The germline V gene encodes CDR1 MNHEY and CDR2 SVGAGI. With 6 bases clipped from V and 6 bases from J, the junction kept 3 bases outside the gene matches. The CDR3 sequence is 14 residues long. Written as DNA, the CDR3 is TGTGCCAGCAGCCCGGGACAGGGTAATTCACCCCTCCACTTT. Amino acids: CASSPGQGNSPLHF.

The chain couples TRBV12-2 to TRBJ2-1; TRBD2, the D gene given by the table, was not confirmed from the DNA. TRBV12-2 is labeled a pseudogene. CDR3 length: 19 amino acids. CDR3 sequence (DNA): TGTGCAAGTCGCTTAACGTCCGCCCTAGCGGGGGACTTATACAATGAGCAGTTCTTC. Residues: CASRLTSALAGDLYNEQFF.

In DNA, the CDR3 is TGTGCCAGCAGACAGACTAGCGGATACACCGGGGAGCTGTTTTTT. This codes for CASRQTSGYTGELFF. The V and J genes are TRBV2 and TRBJ2-2; 9 bases line up with TRBD2. In germline, CDR1 is SNHLY, CDR2 FYNNEI. The CDR3 is 15 residues long. The trim removed 6 bases at V and 3 bases at J, leaving 5 bases unmatched.

The table lists this clone with a count of one. The rearrangement links TRBV28 to TRBJ1-2, with 9 bases fitting TRBD1. CDR1 is MDHEN, CDR2 SYDVKM, per germline. V lost 2 bases to trimming and J lost 8 bases; unmatched junction nucleotides: 3. The CDR3 spans 13 residues. Here the CDR3 DNA reads TGTGCCAGCAGTTTAACAGGGGGCTACGGCTACACCTTC. This encodes CASSLTGGYGYTF.

This chain uses TRBV5-4 with TRBJ1-3; possibly TRBD1 for D (6 bases). Trimming shortened V by 0 bases and J by 3 bases, and 13 bases separated the two germline ends. Looked up from germline, CDR1 is SGHNT and CDR2 is YYREEE (reference sequence). There are 16 residues in the CDR3. This CDR3 reads CASSLAAGGSGNTIYF. The DNA for the CDR3 is TGTGCCAGCAGCTTGGCGGCGGGGGGCAGTGGAAACACCATATATTTT.

The chain employs TRBV5-5 and TRBJ2-1; the match to TRBD1 covers 9 bases. The germline V gene encodes CDR1 SGHKS and CDR2 YYEKEE (reference sequence). V dropped 4 bases and J dropped 7; count of bases not matched to a gene: 9. CDR3 length: 15 amino acids. CDR3 coding DNA: TGTGCCAGCAGCCGGGGACAGGGACCCACGAATGAGCAGTTCTTC. It is translated as CASSRGQGPTNEQFF.

The chain employs TRBV7-3 and TRBJ1-1, with D tentatively TRBD1 (5 bases). CDR3 length equals 16 residues. Trimming left V 0 bases short and J 1 base short, with 12 bases between. In germline, CDR1 is SGHTA, CDR2 FQGTGA. The CDR3 loop is CASSLTGGIGNTEAFF. CDR3 in DNA: TGTGCCAGCAGCTTAACCGGGGGGATTGGGAACACTGAAGCTTTCTTT.

The CDR3 is CASSLTWDSNTGELFF. CDR3 bases: TGTGCCAGCAGCTTAACGTGGGACAGCAACACCGGGGAGCTGTTTTTT. This rearrangement joins TRBV5-8 to TRBJ2-2; 7 bases line up with TRBD1. Germline assignment: CDR1 SGHTS and CDR2 YDEGEE. The CDR3 is 16 amino acids. Trimming took 2 bases from V and 2 from J; bases not matched to a gene: 6. Based on the CDR3 plus reference TRBV5-8 and TRBJ2-2, the full variable domain is EAGVTQSPTHLIKTRGQQATLRCSPISGHTSVYWYQQALGLGLQFLLWYDEGEERNRGNFPPRFSGRQFPNYSSELNVNALELEDSALYLCASSLTWDSNTGELFFGEGSRLTVL.

This clone was recorded only once. The DNA of the CDR3 is TGTGCCAGCAGTTTCGACTTCGACAGGGCCTCACCCCTCCACTTT. Encoded protein: CASSFDFDRASPLHF. The chain has TRBV28 and TRBJ1-6; 7 bases are shared with TRBD1. V trimming: 3 bases; J trimming: 10 bases; junction bases outside the gene matches: 9. The CDR3 runs 15 residues. The germline CDR1 and CDR2 sequences are MDHEN and SYDVKM. Full variable domain (missing parts from reference TRBV28 and TRBJ1-6): DVKVTQSSRYLVKRTGEKVFLECVQDMDHENMFWYRQDPGLGLRLIYFSYDVKMKEKGDIPEGYSVSREKKERFSLILESASTNQTSMYLCASSFDFDRASPLHFGNGTRLTVT.

The V call is TRBV28, the J call TRBJ2-1; 8 positions agree with TRBD2. V trimming: 3 bases; J trimming: 6 bases; junction bases outside the gene matches: 10. The CDR3 length is 16 residues. The germline V gene encodes CDR1 MDHEN and CDR2 SYDVKM. The CDR3 nucleotides read TGTGCCAGCAGTTTCTCCCCGGGACTAGTTGGCAATGAGCAGTTCTTC. This encodes CASSFSPGLVGNEQFF.

V usage is TRBV19 and J usage is TRBJ2-2, with TRBD2 matching over 7 bases. Looked up from germline, CDR1 is LNHDA and CDR2 is SQIVND (reference sequence). After removal of 4 bases from V and 0 bases from J, the junction contained 5 bases not matched to a gene. The CDR3 is 16 residues long. CDR3: CASSTGLVANTGELFF. The CDR3 region has the DNA TGTGCCAGTAGTACCGGACTAGTTGCGAACACCGGGGAGCTGTTTTTT. Complete variable domain (other parts from reference TRBV19 and TRBJ2-2): DGGITQSPKYLFRKEGQNVTLSCEQNLNHDAMYWYRQDPGQGLRLIYYSQIVNDFQKGDIAEGYSVSREKKESFPLTVTSAQKNPTAFYLCASSTGLVANTGELFFGEGSRLTVL.